This TCR beta chain came from a study of cytomegalovirus exposure and HLA in healthy donors (dated by TCRdb to about 2017). Broadly, across the study: An earlier analysis of several hundred of the donors reported roughly 270 Gb of sequence data and around 110 million unique TCR beta sequences from about 179 million T cells. An early release covering roughly 640 HLA-typed donors comprised roughly 300 gigabases of sequencing data and around 80 million unique TCR sequences. The genetic ancestry cluster associated with self-reported Caucasian donors included roughly 84% of the 300 to 400 genotyped donors. The aim of the study was to test whether cataloging public T cell receptors could identify signatures of past pathogen exposure. The study profiled the T cell repertoires of 550 to 700 subjects by immunosequencing and related them to cytomegalovirus serostatus. Besides the first cohort of 666 subjects, a separate validation cohort made up of 120 different subjects was used. High-throughput TCR immunosequencing, statistical association of individual TCRs with disease status, and machine learning were combined to predict cytomegalovirus infection status. In a later analysis, previously published TCR beta repertoires from 600 to 850 donors were re-analyzed and high-resolution HLA genotyping was added so that TCR occurrence patterns could be studied. The later analysis used no new phenotypic data to find candidate immune exposures, relying instead on TCR beta sequences and their occurrence across donors. An earlier analysis of about 620 of the donors applied high-throughput TCR beta sequencing to assess whether each TCR beta V gene segment acted as functional or pseudogenic. Donor age, sex, ethnicity and CMV serostatus were collected together with the repertoire data. A later genetic analysis used genome-wide SNP genotypes for 398 of the 666 donors, treating that subset as a discovery cohort. Every discovery cohort repertoire had been produced on one sequencing platform. Both class I and class II loci were covered by HLA typing, at four-digit resolution. Typing coverage differed by locus: A, B, C, DRB1 and DQB1 were typed in roughly 620-630 donors, DQA1 in 500 to 550, DPA1 in some 570, and DPB1 in roughly 470. Five DR-DQ haplotypes were treated as single units for association and clustering because of strong linkage in the cohort. Among about 400 genotyped donors of the cohort, an average of roughly 230,000 unique TCR beta nucleotide sequences was sequenced per donor, of which about 19% were non-productive. Points the paper makes about the study in general: A further reported finding was that TCR beta sequences accurately predicted the HLA-A and HLA-B alleles for most subjects in the first cohort. Because counts were too low, seventeen rarely observed V segments, including chromosome 9 orphons, were excluded from the earlier analysis of under 650 of the donors. Some IMGT-functional V segments, including TRBV6-2 and TRBV6-3, could not be told apart with the 87-base-pair reads, so those segments were excluded. Several of the top co-occurrence clusters appeared to be linked to parvovirus B19, influenza, CMV and Epstein-Barr virus, according to a later analysis. In a later analysis, the rate of TCR association differed among HLA loci, with DRB1 alleles having the most associated TCRs and HLA-C alleles having the fewest. A later genetic analysis associated a missense DCLRE1C variant with V-gene and J-gene trimming of TCR beta chains, and an independent cohort replicated the association. A later genetic analysis reported fewer N-insertions in productive TCRs among donors in an Asian-associated ancestry cluster than the approximately 700-donor mean. In a later analysis, HLA-associated TCR beta chains showed more clonal expansion and lower generation probabilities than non-associated chains that were equally common. A cluster of highly shared sequence variants was judged likely to represent a technical artifact of the sequencing pipeline. Assigning TCR associations to individual alleles was difficult when HLA alleles, especially DR and DQ, strongly co-occurred. At a false discovery rate of 0.05, a later analysis linked 15,000 to 20,000 TCR beta sequences to specific HLA alleles. Correlated functional status among segregating V segments might reflect linkage disequilibrium, but an unknown experimental factor could not be ruled out. According to a later analysis, most CMV-associated TCR beta chains appeared to be HLA-restricted, and the HLA associations seemed to be driven largely by CMV exposure. Most TCR sequences were observed very rarely across donors, whereas some public TCRs were present in many individuals. In the study, some 160 TCR beta chains were listed as associated with cytomegalovirus. Because HLA typing was missing for some donors at each locus, association tests included only the typed subset. Broadly in line with IMGT annotations, most TCR beta V segments showed up in productive rearrangements about 87% or about 30% of the time in an earlier analysis of some 590 of the donors. Cytomegalovirus status was reported to be diagnosed by the classifier with high specificity and sensitivity in both the original and validation cohorts. Roughly uniform sequencing depth across donors was assumed in presence/absence analyses, although this assumption may not hold. In vitro tests confirmed that a few of the cytomegalovirus-associated TCR beta chains recognize cytomegalovirus antigens. For the cohort, immune exposure information was limited to CMV serostatus. It was suggested by the authors that the approach could potentially be generalized to other disease states and immunological phenotypes. This cohort had only TCR beta chains sequenced, and the lack of alpha or paired-chain data limited which features could be detected.

The library came from the immunoSEQ multiplex PCR assay. A mixture of 60 forward primers for TCR Vbeta segments and 13 reverse primers for TCR Jbeta segments was used in the multiplex PCR. The CDR3 region of rearranged TCR beta genes was amplified from genomic DNA with a multiplex PCR assay. The amplified TCR beta libraries were sequenced on the Illumina HiSeq System as 87-base-pair reads. The study's own analysis went as follows. Across the roughly 700 repertoires, a later analysis counted roughly 77 million unique TCR beta chains, roughly 11 million of which were shared by at least two donors. To remove PCR and sequencing errors, raw reads were error-corrected and collapsed into unique sequences using a nearest-neighbor algorithm that merged closely related sequences. CDR3 sequences were aligned to IMGT reference sequences to assign V, D and J gene segments. For a sequence to be retained, a match of at least six nucleotides to both a V gene segment and a J gene segment was required. Rearrangements were classified as productive when the CDR3 lacked stop codons and remained in frame with V and J, and all other rearrangements were classified as non-productive. CDR3 was defined according to IMGT convention as the region running from the second conserved V-encoded cysteine to the conserved J-encoded phenylalanine. The earlier analysis of fewer than 750 of the donors excluded sequences that lacked an unambiguous match to a single V gene segment. An earlier analysis of fewer than 750 of the donors classified V segments as functional when productive rearrangements were above 56.7% and as segregating when the standard deviation between donors was above 5%. A statistical classification framework was built to diagnose cytomegalovirus status from the catalog of TCR beta chain sequences. A later analysis assigned V and J genes by comparing TCR nucleotide sequences with IMGT/GENE-DB human TR gene sequences. The TCRdist pipeline was used in a later analysis to assign CDR3 sequences and most-parsimonious VDJ recombination scenarios. In a later analysis, each TCR beta chain was defined by its CDR3 amino acid sequence together with its V-gene family, and reads without a unique V-gene family were excluded. As a way to deal with suspected cross-contamination and a sequencing artifact, a later analysis dropped hundreds of nucleotide sequences that were highly shared and had low generation probability. A later analysis calculated a clonal expansion index for each public chain from normalized within-repertoire ranks of inferred template counts. In a later analysis, generation probabilities were computed with a VDJ recombination model fitted to out-of-frame rearrangements, and the resulting probabilities were checked against IGoR. In a later analysis, hypergeometric tests were used to score TCR-TCR, TCR-HLA and TCR-CMV co-occurrence, with a repertoire-size bias correction applied to TCR pairs. False discovery rates were estimated in a later analysis by permuting HLA or CMV assignments 20 times. A later analysis grouped co-occurring TCRs with DBSCAN, adding TCRdist sequence similarity when clustering within HLA-allele-positive subsets. Repertoires with fewer than 30,000 or more than 120,000 public chains were left out of co-occurrence clustering, as were five repertoires with anomalous nucleotide sharing. Not all clones reach the TCRdb copy of this immuneACCESS table, which keeps in-frame sequences only. Checked studies attribute under half of the gap to unresolved V genes and leave the rest unexplained. The V and J calls and clone size were taken over from that table, and D and trimming were inferred from the DNA. For this sample there are 160,000 or so clones; over 70% appear just once. The ten largest clones add up to around 4.3% of the sample.

The cohort was made up of approximately 670 healthy bone marrow donors. Cohort members were all nominally healthy when sampled, although unrecorded immune exposures were likely present. The donor was CMV seronegative and belonged to the group of several hundred seronegative cohort members. A peripheral blood sample was collected from each donor, and TCR beta sequencing was performed on peripheral blood mononuclear cells. The Qiagen DNeasy Blood Extraction Kit was used to extract genomic DNA from the blood cell samples. Spanning cysteine to phenylalanine, the CDR3 consists of 17 amino acids. CDR3 DNA is the only sequence kept; it has 51 bases, read in frame from the first base. For CDR1 and CDR2, the germline V gene lists MNHNS and SASEGT. V sheds 1 base and J sheds 4 bases, leaving 20 bases between their ends. This clone has just one count. The antigen it binds to is not known. No base quality information exists; no much larger clone differs at one position.

Sequenced sample: PBMCs. The receptor comes from a man younger than 40 in good health and CMV-seronegative. Here the chain combines TRBV6-1 and TRBJ2-7; a weak D assignment points to TRBD1 (6 bases agree). In nucleotides, the sequence is TGTGCCAGCAGTGAAGGACCAGGGGTACACACGATTTACGAGCAGTACTTC. This codes for CASSEGPGVHTIYEQYF.